These 18 T cell receptor beta chains share one sample of origin, sequenced in a study of blood T cell repertoires in COVID-19. Using immunoSEQ multiplex PCR, the repertoire was profiled, and TCRdb retains in-frame clones only, with some absent. The sample lists about 22,000 clones; around 92% were seen once. Input material: peripheral blood. Every receptor here comes from a woman aged 70-85 years with active COVID-19.

This clone has a single count. The gene calls are TRBV4-2 and TRBJ2-7; perhaps TRBD2 as D (7 bases). The V and J ends lost 4 bases and 6 bases respectively, with 25 bases between them. CDR3 length equals 17 residues. Looked up from germline, CDR1 is LGHNA and CDR2 is YNFKEQ. This chain's CDR3 is CASSRYGRGGDRGEQYF. The DNA of the CDR3 is TGTGCCAGCAGCCGGTACGGGAGAGGGGGGGATCGGGGCGAGCAGTACTTC.

The chain links TRBV27 to TRBJ2-7; 8 bases match TRBD2. Losses at the gene ends were 5 bases for V and 2 bases for J; bases not matched to a gene: 8. Germline V gives CDR1 MNHEY, CDR2 SMNVEV (reference sequence). CDR3 length equals 15 residues. The CDR3 nucleotides are TGTGCCAGCAGTCTAAGAGGGACTAGACCCTACGAGCAGTACTTC. This encodes CASSLRGTRPYEQYF.

The chain combines TRBV19 with TRBJ2-1; TRBD1 matches at 7 bases. This CDR3 spans 15 amino acids. Germline values: CDR1 LNHDA, CDR2 SQIVND (reference sequence). V trimming: 7 bases; J trimming: 4 bases; junction bases outside the gene matches: 10. CDR3 in amino acids: CASNPRDRLYNEQFF. The CDR3 DNA reads as TGTGCCAGTAACCCCCGGGACAGACTTTACAATGAGCAGTTCTTC.

The J gene is TRBJ2-1, the V gene TRBV5-4; a possible D gene is TRBD2 (5 bases). V was shortened by 3 bases and J by 0 bases, with 10 bases between the two germline ends. The CDR3 contains 15 residues. Germline lookup yields CDR1 SGHNT and CDR2 YYREEE (reference sequence). CDR3 sequence: CASSWVGSSYNEQFF. In nucleotides, the CDR3 is TGTGCCAGCAGCTGGGTGGGGAGCTCCTACAATGAGCAGTTCTTC. Combining the CDR3 with reference TRBV5-4 and TRBJ2-1 gives the whole variable domain ETGVTQSPTHLIKTRGQQVTLRCSSQSGHNTVSWYQQALGQGPQFIFQYYREEENGRGNFPPRFSGLQFPNYSSELNVNALELDDSALYLCASSWVGSSYNEQFFGPGTRLTVL.

The sample holds one count of this clone. This rearrangement joins TRBV23-1 to TRBJ1-1, with D possibly matching TRBD1 (5 bases). TRBV23-1 is given ORF status, its function remaining uncertain. This CDR3 comprises 14 residues. V shed 8 bases and J shed 5 bases, with 18 bases lying between them. Here the CDR3 DNA reads TGCGCCAGCTATGGGGCTGGACGAAAGACTGAAGCTTTCTTT. Its protein product is CASYGAGRKTEAFF.

V gene TRBV10-3 combines with J gene TRBJ1-5; 12 nucleotides align to TRBD1. Germline loops: CDR1 ENHRY, CDR2 SYGVKD. This CDR3 spans 15 amino acids. Losses at the gene ends were 4 bases for V and 6 bases for J; bases not matched to a gene: 4. This CDR3 is CAISAGTGGSQPQHF. CDR3 in DNA: TGTGCCATCAGTGCCGGGACAGGGGGCTCTCAGCCCCAGCATTTT.

The chain links TRBV5-6 to TRBJ2-5; 10 positions agree with TRBD1. With 0 bases clipped from V and 2 bases from J, the junction kept 10 bases outside the gene matches. The CDR3 consists of 18 residues. Germline values: CDR1 SGHDT, CDR2 YYEEEE. CDR3 DNA: TGTGCCAGCAGCTTGGGGCCACCGGGACAGGGGAGGCAAGAGACCCAGTACTTC. Translation gives CASSLGPPGQGRQETQYF. Drawing the rest from reference TRBV5-6 and TRBJ2-5, the complete variable domain is DAGVTQSPTHLIKTRGQQVTLRCSPKSGHDTVSWYQQALGQGPQFIFQYYEEEERQRGNFPDRFSGHQFPNYSSELNVNALLLGDSALYLCASSLGPPGQGRQETQYFGPGTRLLVL.

The gene calls are TRBV24-1 and TRBJ2-5, with a tentative D call TRBD1 (5 bases). From germline, CDR1 is KGHDR and CDR2 SFDVKD. The length of the CDR3 is 14 residues. Trimming stripped 3 bases from V and 5 bases from J, with 12 bases between. In DNA form, the CDR3 reads TGTGCCACCAGTGATAGGGGTAGTTGGGAGACCCAGTACTTC. This encodes CATSDRGSWETQYF.

Here the CDR3 DNA reads TGTGCCAGTGCCTTTGGGGCTGATCAGCCCCAGCATTTT. Its translation: CASAFGADQPQHF. The chain has TRBV19 and TRBJ1-5; D is possibly TRBD1 (5 bases). From germline, CDR1 is LNHDA and CDR2 SQIVND (reference sequence). The CDR3 length is 13 residues. V was pared by 8 bases and J by 5 bases, with 13 bases between.

V and J are TRBV3-1 (or the pseudogene TRBV3-2) and TRBJ2-1, with a possible D match to TRBD1 (7 bases). Deletions cut 7 bases from V and 10 bases from J, with 20 bases between. Germline CDR1 is LGHDT and CDR2 is YNNKEL (reference sequence). The CDR3 consists of 14 residues. The CDR3 DNA reads as TGTGCCAGCACCTTTTATGGCAGGGGGGAAGAGCAGTTCTTC. It is translated as CASTFYGRGEEQFF.

This chain uses TRBV29-1 with TRBJ2-1; D is perhaps TRBD2 (6 bases). The CDR3 loop spans 14 amino acids. V lost 6 bases to trimming and J lost 0 bases, with 12 bases between them. The germline gives CDR1 SQVTM, CDR2 ANQGSEA. The CDR3 nucleotides read TGCAGCGTCCGGGACTCTCGCTCCTACAATGAGCAGTTCTTC. Its protein is CSVRDSRSYNEQFF.

The chain has TRBV9 and TRBJ1-4; D unresolved. Trimming left V 2 bases short and J 0 bases short, with 8 bases between. Germline lookup yields CDR1 SGDLS and CDR2 YYNGEE. This CDR3 region has 15 residues. The CDR3 protein is CASSVKPSTNEKLFF. The CDR3 DNA follows: TGTGCCAGCAGCGTCAAGCCTTCAACTAATGAAAAACTGTTTTTT.

The gene calls are TRBV19 and TRBJ2-7; D perhaps matches TRBD1 (5 bases). V was cut by 3 bases and J by 3 bases, with 9 bases left in between. In germline, CDR1 is LNHDA, CDR2 SQIVND (reference sequence). The CDR3 spans 13 residues. The CDR3 nucleotides read TGTGCCAGTAGTATCCGTCAGGGCTACGAGCAGTACTTC. It is translated as CASSIRQGYEQYF. Supplemented by reference TRBV19 and TRBJ2-7, the full variable domain reads DGGITQSPKYLFRKEGQNVTLSCEQNLNHDAMYWYRQDPGQGLRLIYYSQIVNDFQKGDIAEGYSVSREKKESFPLTVTSAQKNPTAFYLCASSIRQGYEQYFGPGTRLTVT.

V gene TRBV27 combines with J gene TRBJ2-3; 9 bases map to TRBD1. Germline CDR1 and CDR2: MNHEY and SMNVEV (reference sequence). Trimming took 5 bases from V and 2 from J; bases not matched to a gene: 14. The CDR3 consists of 18 residues. CDR3 region: CASSEPGQGGIYTDTQYF. CDR3 in DNA: TGTGCCAGCAGTGAACCGGGACAGGGTGGGATTTACACAGATACGCAGTATTTT.

V is TRBV5-1 and J is TRBJ2-2; D is ambiguous. CDR1 is SGHRS, CDR2 YFSETQ, per germline. The V and J ends lost 1 base and 0 bases respectively, with 7 bases between them. The CDR3 is 15 residues long. CDR3 sequence: CASSLRSTNTGELFF. Here the CDR3 DNA reads TGCGCCAGCAGCTTGAGGAGTACGAACACCGGGGAGCTGTTTTTT.

This clone was observed once. This chain uses TRBV18 with TRBJ1-3, with D hard to call. V lost 3 bases to trimming and J lost 7 bases, with 4 bases between them. The CDR3 extends over 11 amino acids. The germline V gene encodes CDR1 KGHSH and CDR2 LQKENI. The CDR3 DNA sequence: TGTGCCAGCTCACCCGAGAACACCATATATTTT. Translated, it gives CASSPENTIYF.

The V call is TRBV15, the J call TRBJ1-3; D is possibly TRBD1 (6 bases). Trimming shortened V by 3 bases and J by 0 bases, and 15 bases separated the two germline ends. The CDR3 loop spans 17 amino acids. From germline, CDR1 is LNHNV and CDR2 YYDKDF (reference sequence). The CDR3 DNA is TGTGCCACCAGCAGGGGGTCAGGGGCAAGCTCTGGAAACACCATATATTTT. It translates to CATSRGSGASSGNTIYF.

V is TRBV28 and J is TRBJ1-1; D ambiguous. Trimming left V 1 base short and J 6 bases short, with 6 bases between. This CDR3 region has 12 residues. Per germline, CDR1 MDHEN and CDR2 SYDVKM. Here the CDR3 reads CASSLSPAEAFF. CDR3 in DNA: TGTGCCAGCAGTTTATCCCCCGCTGAAGCTTTCTTT.